This T cell receptor beta chain comes out of a study of identical twins. This clonotype was recorded many times. Its antigen is currently unknown. TCRdb recomputed calls from the 5' RACE reads with MiXCR, one row per CDR3 protein. The table has about 890,000 distinct CDR3 sequences, 9% to 15% seen once. This CDR3 comprises 17 residues. V shed 7 bases, J shed 9 bases, and the junction held 20 bases outside the gene matches. Findings and caveats of the study: Within monozygotic twins, out-of-frame TCR alpha sharing was underestimated by the models. Twins' excess sharing was less marked for out-of-frame beta sequences.

These data also featured in a second study, about yellow fever vaccine responses in identical twins.

The sample comprised PBMCs. V is TRBV12-3 or TRBV12-4 and J is TRBJ2-1; 8 bases match TRBD1. The sequence was collected from a woman younger than 35 in good health. CDR3 region: CASNPVTGGLQVVEQFF. CDR3 coding DNA: TGTGCCAGCAACCCTGTTACAGGGGGACTTCAAGTGGTTGAGCAGTTCTTC.